The 6 T cell receptor beta chains below were found in one sample sequenced in a study of T cells after yellow fever vaccination. From the 5' RACE reads, TCRdb called clonotypes with MiXCR, one entry per CDR3 protein. The sample has over 200,000 distinct CDR3 sequences, approximately 6.3% seen once; the top ten hold 1% to 1.2%. The sample was CD4+ T cells sorted from PBMCs, taken on the day of the yellow fever booster vaccination. The origin of the receptors is a man under 40 who received the YFV17D yellow fever vaccine.

This clonotype was seen a handful of times. The rearrangement links TRBV15 to TRBJ1-3, with D unresolved. Germline CDR1 reads LNHNV; CDR2 reads YYDKDF (reference sequence). The length of the CDR3 is 14 residues. V shed 8 bases and J shed 0 bases, with 11 bases lying between them. The CDR3 nucleotides read TGTGCCACCGGGTCAAGGACCTCTGGAAACACCATATATTTT. Its translation is CATGSRTSGNTIYF.

This clonotype was detected ten times or more. The chain has TRBV30 and TRBJ2-7; TRBD1 might be the D (5 bases). This CDR3 region has 13 residues. The V end lost 4 bases, the J end lost 2 bases, and 12 bases lay between the germline ends. CDR1 GTSNPN and CDR2 SVGIG come from the germline V gene (reference sequence). This chain's CDR3 is CAWNQGAAYEQYF. The CDR3, as DNA: TGTGCCTGGAACCAAGGGGCGGCCTACGAGCAGTACTTC. Full variable domain (rest looked up from reference TRBV30 and TRBJ2-7): SQTIHQWPATLVQPVGSPLSLECTVEGTSNPNLYWYRQAAGRGLQLLFYSVGIGQISSEVPQNLSASRPQDRQFILSSKKLLLSDSGFYLCAWNQGAAYEQYFGPGTRLTVT.

The V gene is TRBV7-9, the J gene TRBJ1-2; TRBD1 aligns across 10 bases. The CDR3 runs to 14 residues. Germline CDR1 is SEHNR and CDR2 is FQNEAQ (reference sequence). V dropped 5 bases and J dropped 3; count of bases not matched to a gene: 3. The DNA of the CDR3 is TGTGCCAGCAGCCTGGGACAGGGGCACTATGGCTACACCTTC. Translating gives CASSLGQGHYGYTF.

This chain links TRBV7-8 with TRBJ2-1; TRBD2 might be the D (7 bases). Trimming cost V 1 base and J 2 bases, with 12 bases left between them. The length of the CDR3 is 16 residues. CDR1 is SGHVS, CDR2 FQNEAQ, per germline. The CDR3 DNA sequence: TGTGCCAGCAGCTTAGTTGGGGGGGGCACCTACAATGAGCAGTTCTTC. It specifies CASSLVGGGTYNEQFF.

This clonotype was seen a few times. The chain couples TRBV29-1 to TRBJ2-2; 11 nucleotides agree with TRBD2. V lost 3 bases, J lost 7 bases, and 13 bases stayed unmatched. Germline CDR1 SQVTM, CDR2 ANQGSEA. The length of the CDR3 is 17 residues. CDR3 sequence: CSVDGLAGGRGNGELFF. CDR3 nucleotides: TGCAGCGTTGATGGGCTAGCGGGAGGACGCGGTAACGGGGAGCTGTTTTTT.

This clonotype was recorded many times. The V gene is TRBV20-1, the J gene TRBJ2-1, with 8 bases fitting TRBD2. This CDR3 comprises 16 residues. After removal of 0 bases from V and 4 bases from J, the junction contained 8 bases not matched to a gene. The germline CDR1 and CDR2 sequences are DFQATT and SNEGSKA (reference sequence). The CDR3 DNA is TGCAGTGCTAGAGATCTTCAGACTAGCGCGTACAATGAGCAGTTCTTC. Amino acid sequence: CSARDLQTSAYNEQFF.